The 13 T cell receptor beta chains below were found in one sample sequenced in a study of T-cell memory formation after mild COVID-19. MiXCR, applied by TCRdb to the 5' RACE reads, yields one record per CDR3 protein. The sample includes about 340,000 distinct CDR3 sequences, 13% of them seen just once. The sequenced material came from PBMCs or a T cell subset sorted from them (not recorded which). The source is a man younger than 35 who had mild COVID-19 (a few samples of this study predate the infection). Cell type and time point are not known.

The chain links TRBV7-3 to TRBJ2-3; TRBD1 or TRBD2 may be the D gene (5 bases each). Trimming left V 5 bases short and J 0 bases short, with 9 bases between. Germline CDR1 reads SGHTA; CDR2 reads FQGTGA. CDR3 length: 14 amino acids. DNA of the CDR3: TGTGCCAGCAGCACCCGGGACAGCACAGATACGCAGTATTTT. It codes for CASSTRDSTDTQYF.

This chain links TRBV20-1 with TRBJ2-5, with 10 bases aligning to TRBD2. J was trimmed by 5 bases and V by 6 bases; bases with no gene match: 6. CDR1 and CDR2 from the germline V gene are DFQATT and SNEGSKA (reference sequence). The CDR3 length is 13 residues. The DNA for the CDR3 is TGCAGTGCCTCACTAGCGGGGTGGGAGACCCAGTACTTC. It codes for CSASLAGWETQYF.

Here the CDR3 DNA reads TGTGCCAGCAGCACCGGACTAGCGGCGGAGACCCAGTACTTC. It yields the protein CASSTGLAAETQYF. The rearrangement uses TRBV7-2 and TRBJ2-5, with 10 bases identical to TRBD2. The CDR3 has 14 residues. The V gene's germline CDR1 is SGHTA and CDR2 FQGNSA. V shed 5 bases and J 5 bases; nucleotides not matched to a gene: 5.

The V gene is TRBV28, the J gene TRBJ2-7, with D unclear. Germline CDR1 reads MDHEN; CDR2 reads SYDVKM. The CDR3 runs to 13 residues. Trimming took off 2 bases at V and 5 bases at J, with 10 bases between the two ends. Written as DNA, the CDR3 is TGTGCCAGCAGTTTAACACATCGACACGAGCAGTACGTC. This codes for CASSLTHRHEQYV.

This clonotype was seen many times. This chain joins TRBV4-2 and TRBJ2-5; D might be TRBD2 (6 bases). From germline, CDR1 is LGHNA and CDR2 YNFKEQ. The V and J ends lost 1 base and 7 bases respectively, with 16 bases between them. CDR3 size: 15 residues. Here the CDR3 DNA reads TGTGCCAGCAGCCAAGTACCGTTCGGGCGGGGGACCCAGTACTTC. It translates to CASSQVPFGRGTQYF.

The chain recombines TRBV2 with TRBJ1-5; the match to TRBD1 covers 9 bases. The CDR3 runs 16 residues. The V and J ends lost 4 bases and 4 bases, in that order; junction bases with no gene match: 8. The V gene's germline CDR1 is SNHLY and CDR2 FYNNEI. CDR3 sequence: CASSGGQGSGNQPQHF. The CDR3, as DNA: TGTGCCAGCAGTGGAGGACAGGGGAGTGGTAATCAGCCCCAGCATTTT.

The chain joins TRBV28 to TRBJ2-7, with 8 bases that match TRBD1. Germline assignment: CDR1 MDHEN and CDR2 SYDVKM. The CDR3 has 16 residues. The junction had 13 bases not matched to a gene; V was cut back by 2 bases and J by 7 bases. The CDR3 spells CASSLARWQGAGEQYF. The CDR3 nucleotides are TGTGCCAGCAGTTTAGCCCGCTGGCAGGGGGCAGGGGAGCAGTACTTC.

V is TRBV9 and J is TRBJ1-6; D possibly corresponds to TRBD1 (5 bases). CDR3 length equals 18 residues. V was trimmed by 4 bases and J by 3 bases, leaving 20 bases between them. CDR1 and CDR2 from the germline V gene are SGDLS and YYNGEE. CDR3 loop: CASSRWGQGDFYNSPLHF. The CDR3 DNA is TGTGCCAGCAGCAGGTGGGGCCAGGGAGATTTCTATAATTCACCCCTCCACTTT.

This clonotype came up once. This chain connects TRBV11-1 to TRBJ1-1, with D perhaps TRBD1 (5 bases). From germline, CDR1 is SGHAT and CDR2 FQDESV (reference sequence). V lost 3 bases and J 7 bases, leaving 9 bases between the germline ends. The CDR3 totals 12 residues. CDR3 nucleotide sequence: TGTGCCAGCAGCTTGGTGGGGGGTGAAGCTTTCTTT. This encodes CASSLVGGEAFF.

This clonotype appeared a few times. The chain carries TRBV13 and TRBJ2-5; D is undetermined. The CDR3 extends over 14 amino acids. Trimming removed 2 bases at V and 2 bases at J, with 9 bases between. Germline V CDR1 and CDR2: PRHDT, FYEKMQ (reference sequence). The CDR3 protein is CASSLLSRQETQYF. In nucleotides, the CDR3 is TGTGCCAGCAGCTTATTGTCCAGACAAGAGACCCAGTACTTC. Filled out from reference TRBV13 and TRBJ2-5, the complete variable domain reads AAGVIQSPRHLIKEKRETATLKCYPIPRHDTVYWYQQGPGQDPQFLISFYEKMQSDKGSIPDRFSAQQFSDYHSELNMSSLELGDSALYFCASSLLSRQETQYFGPGTRLLVL.

The chain is built from TRBV29-1 and TRBJ2-5, with D tentatively TRBD1 or TRBD2 (5 bases each). Per germline, CDR1 SQVTM and CDR2 ANQGSEA. CDR3 size: 12 residues. The V gene lost 6 bases and the J gene lost 9 bases, with 17 bases spanning the gap. CDR3 in amino acids: CSVSGVRGAQYF. As DNA, the CDR3 is TGCAGCGTGTCCGGGGTACGAGGGGCCCAGTACTTC.

The chain is built from TRBV5-1 and TRBJ1-1; D is perhaps TRBD1 (5 bases). The V and J ends lost 6 bases and 1 base respectively, with 16 bases between them. The CDR3 loop spans 15 amino acids. CDR1 and CDR2 from the germline V gene are SGHRS and YFSETQ. CDR3 in amino acids: CASNSLGPGNTEAFF. The CDR3 region has the DNA TGCGCCAGCAACTCTTTGGGACCAGGGAACACTGAAGCTTTCTTT.

This clonotype was observed a few times. This chain connects TRBV24-1 to TRBJ2-2, with TRBD2 matching over 8 bases. V trimming: 4 bases; J trimming: 4 bases; junction bases outside the gene matches: 7. This CDR3 has 16 amino acids. CDR1 KGHDR and CDR2 SFDVKD come from the germline V gene. CDR3 in DNA: TGTGCCACCAGTGACTCCTTCGGGGGGGTCACCGGGGAGCTGTTTTTT. This codes for CATSDSFGGVTGELFF.